This is a list of T cell receptor beta chains from one sample in a study of CD8+ T cells in alopecia areata. Using immunoSEQ multiplex PCR, the repertoire was profiled, and TCRdb retains in-frame clones only, with some absent. The sample includes about 190,000 clones, over 50% of them seen just once. The sequencing used CD4+ T cells sorted from blood, collected at week 0. These receptors were taken from a human donor with alopecia areata. The CDR3 runs from the conserved cysteine through the conserved F or W. The D gene is left open where the match is weak. Only some rows state a clone size, as once, few, many or a class for expanded clones.

v_gene	abundance	len	j_gene	d_gene	CDR3aa	CDR3nt
TRBV10-3	NA	13	TRBJ2-5	NA	CATLSRVPGTQYF	TGTGCCACTCTATCCCGGGTCCCAGGGACCCAGTACTTC
TRBV7-9	NA	17	TRBJ2-7	TRBD1	CASSPTPGTGSSYEQYF	TGTGCCAGCAGCCCAACACCCGGGACAGGGAGCTCCTACGAGCAGTACTTC
TRBV18	few	13	TRBJ2-5	NA	CASSIRQKETQYF	TGTGCCAGCTCAATCCGGCAGAAAGAGACCCAGTACTTC
TRBV27	NA	16	TRBJ2-2	TRBD1	CASSLLPGGGTGELFF	TGTGCCAGCAGTTTATTGCCAGGGGGTGGCACCGGGGAGCTGTTTTTT
TRBV6-5	NA	13	TRBJ1-5	NA	CASRKGHNQPQHF	TGTGCCAGCAGAAAGGGCCACAATCAGCCCCAGCATTTT
TRBV4-1	NA	14	TRBJ2-7	NA	CASSLGIGPYEQYF	TGCGCCAGCAGCCTGGGAATAGGCCCCTACGAGCAGTACTTC
TRBV6-5	few	12	TRBJ1-6	NA	CASNDYNSPLHF	TGTGCCAGCAACGATTATAATTCACCCCTCCACTTT
TRBV6-6	NA	11	TRBJ1-1	TRBD1	CASRQGAEAFF	TGTGCCAGCAGGCAGGGGGCGGAGGCTTTCTTT
TRBV27	NA	12	TRBJ1-2	NA	CASRTGRGGYTF	TGTGCCAGCCGCACGGGTAGGGGTGGCTACACCTTC
TRBV6-5	NA	16	TRBJ2-5	TRBD2	CASSFPTSGGAETQYF	TGTGCCAGCAGTTTCCCGACTAGCGGGGGGGCGGAGACCCAGTACTTC
TRBV9	NA	15	TRBJ1-2	NA	CASSGFEAVNYGYTF	TGTGCCAGCAGCGGGTTCGAGGCCGTTAACTATGGCTACACCTTC
TRBV5-1	NA	16	TRBJ1-1	NA	CASSLVGERVSTEAFF	TGCGCCAGCAGCTTGGTTGGAGAACGGGTTTCCACTGAAGCTTTCTTT
TRBV29-1	NA	12	TRBJ2-3	NA	CSALQGPDTQYF	TGCAGCGCCCTCCAGGGCCCAGATACGCAGTATTTT
TRBV2	once	14	TRBJ2-7	NA	CASMRREVGGEQYF	TGTGCCAGCATGAGGAGGGAGGTGGGGGGCGAGCAGTACTTC
TRBV6-4	few	15	TRBJ2-1	NA	CASSDLASRVNEQFF	TGTGCCAGCAGTGACTTGGCTAGCCGGGTCAATGAGCAGTTCTTC
TRBV29-1	NA	15	TRBJ2-3	TRBD2	CSVEVAGGTTDTQYF	TGCAGCGTTGAGGTGGCGGGGGGAACCACAGATACGCAGTATTTT
TRBV29-1	NA	15	TRBJ2-1	NA	CSVEDSGPPYNEQFF	TGCAGCGTTGAAGATTCGGGGCCTCCCTACAATGAGCAGTTCTTC
TRBV6-5	few	15	TRBJ1-2	TRBD1	CASSRSGGNIYGYTF	TGTGCCAGCAGTCGGTCAGGGGGCAATATCTATGGCTACACCTTC
TRBV30	NA	14	TRBJ2-7	TRBD2	CAWSVRGGAKEQYF	TGTGCCTGGAGTGTACGCGGGGGGGCTAAGGAGCAGTACTTC
TRBV5-6	NA	15	TRBJ2-6	NA	CASSSGAGGANVLTF	TGTGCCAGCAGCTCCGGGGCTGGTGGGGCCAACGTCCTGACTTTC
TRBV5-1	NA	15	TRBJ2-1	TRBD1	CASSSGTGVYNEQFF	TGCGCCAGCAGTTCCGGGACAGGAGTATACAATGAGCAGTTCTTC
TRBV28	NA	15	TRBJ2-5	NA	CASSLGTRGQETQYF	TGTGCCAGCAGCCTGGGGACACGGGGCCAAGAGACCCAGTACTTC
TRBV30	NA	13	TRBJ1-3	NA	CAWTGLSGNTIYF	TGTGCCTGGACAGGTTTATCTGGAAACACCATATATTTT
TRBV2	few	15	TRBJ1-2	NA	CASRNNRVPLYGYTF	TGTGCCAGCAGGAACAACAGGGTACCTCTCTATGGCTACACCTTC
TRBV7-2	NA	18	TRBJ2-1	TRBD2	CASSAGTSGGPGRNEQFF	TGTGCCAGCAGCGCCGGGACTAGCGGGGGGCCGGGTCGCAATGAGCAGTTCTTC
TRBV19	NA	16	TRBJ2-6	NA	CASNRDFLSGANVLTF	TGTGCCAGTAACAGGGACTTTCTCTCTGGGGCCAACGTCCTGACTTTC
TRBV2	NA	13	TRBJ2-7	NA	CASSSDGSYEQYF	TGTGCCAGCAGTTCGGACGGCTCCTACGAGCAGTACTTC
TRBV6-1	NA	15	TRBJ2-4	NA	CASSELSGIKNIQYF	TGTGCCAGCAGTGAGCTGTCCGGGATCAAAAACATTCAGTACTTC
TRBV5-1	NA	14	TRBJ1-2	TRBD1	CASSRGQDNYGYTF	TGCGCCAGCAGCCGGGGACAGGACAACTATGGCTACACCTTC
TRBV6-5	few	14	TRBJ1-2	NA	CASSYSKAVYGYTF	TGTGCCAGCAGTTACTCGAAGGCAGTTTATGGCTACACCTTC
TRBV4-2	NA	17	TRBJ1-5	NA	CASSQDALAASNQPQHF	TGTGCCAGCAGCCAAGACGCCTTAGCGGCTAGCAATCAGCCCCAGCATTTT
TRBV29-1	few	13	TRBJ1-5	NA	CSVGGTGNQPQHF	TGCAGCGTGGGCGGTACGGGCAATCAGCCCCAGCATTTT
TRBV6-1	NA	13	TRBJ2-2	TRBD1	CASRGTGAGELFF	TGTGCCAGCAGGGGGACAGGGGCCGGGGAGCTGTTTTTT
TRBV7-9	once	15	TRBJ2-7	NA	CASSGGSSSSYEQYF	TGTGCCAGCAGCGGCGGTTCCAGTTCTTCCTACGAGCAGTACTTC
TRBV29-1	NA	13	TRBJ2-5	NA	CSVSMVLQETQYF	TGCAGCGTTTCGATGGTACTTCAAGAGACCCAGTACTTC
TRBV11-2	NA	14	TRBJ1-5	TRBD1	CASSLGTGGQPQHF	TGTGCCAGCAGCTTAGGGACAGGGGGTCAGCCCCAGCATTTT
TRBV27	NA	13	TRBJ1-1	NA	CASMSGGYTEAFF	TGTGCCAGCATGTCTGGGGGTTACACTGAAGCTTTCTTT
TRBV2	once	11	TRBJ1-6	NA	CASSNNSPLHF	TGTGCCAGTTCGAATAATTCACCCCTCCACTTT
TRBV30	once	13	TRBJ1-5	NA	CAWGGGSNQPQHF	TGTGCCTGGGGCGGGGGTAGCAATCAGCCCCAGCATTTT
TRBV7-2	NA	14	TRBJ2-2	TRBD2	CASSPGTKGGELFF	TGTGCCAGCAGCCCCGGGACTAAGGGCGGGGAGCTGTTTTTT
TRBV6-6	NA	15	TRBJ1-1	NA	CASSPTTGANTEAFF	TGTGCCAGCAGTCCTACGACAGGAGCGAACACTGAAGCTTTCTTT
TRBV7-8	NA	15	TRBJ2-3	TRBD2	CASSLETTSVDTQYF	TGTGCCAGCAGCTTAGAGACGACTAGCGTAGATACGCAGTATTTT
TRBV30	NA	14	TRBJ1-1	NA	CAWSVGQPNTEAFF	TGTGCCTGGAGTGTAGGCCAGCCGAACACTGAAGCTTTCTTT
TRBV30	NA	14	TRBJ1-5	NA	CAWSVRGGNQPQHF	TGTGCCTGGAGTGTACGGGGGGGGAATCAGCCCCAGCATTTT
TRBV5-1	NA	14	TRBJ2-5	NA	CASSLGRTGETQYF	TGCGCCAGCAGCTTGGGTAGGACCGGTGAGACCCAGTACTTC
TRBV14	few	13	TRBJ1-2	NA	CASSLTANYGYTF	TGTGCCAGCAGCCTCACGGCTAACTATGGCTACACCTTC
TRBV27	NA	15	TRBJ1-3	NA	CASSPRGGSGNTIYF	TGTGCCAGCAGTCCTCGGGGGGGCTCGGGAAACACCATATATTTT
TRBV19	NA	13	TRBJ2-5	NA	CASSETLRETQYF	TGTGCCAGTAGTGAGACCCTCCGGGAGACCCAGTACTTC
TRBV19	NA	12	TRBJ2-4	TRBD1	CASRQGKNIQYF	TGTGCCAGCCGACAGGGTAAAAACATTCAGTACTTC
TRBV14	NA	12	TRBJ1-2	NA	CASSQRAYGYTF	TGTGCCAGCAGTCAGAGGGCCTATGGCTACACCTTC
TRBV30	NA	14	TRBJ1-5	NA	CAWATGASNQPQHF	TGTGCCTGGGCGACTGGGGCGAGCAATCAGCCCCAGCATTTT
TRBV11-2	NA	12	TRBJ2-2	NA	CASTQNTGELFF	TGTGCCAGCACACAGAACACCGGGGAGCTGTTTTTT
TRBV9	NA	14	TRBJ1-5	NA	CASSADSGNQPQHF	TGTGCCAGCAGCGCCGACAGTGGCAATCAGCCCCAGCATTTT